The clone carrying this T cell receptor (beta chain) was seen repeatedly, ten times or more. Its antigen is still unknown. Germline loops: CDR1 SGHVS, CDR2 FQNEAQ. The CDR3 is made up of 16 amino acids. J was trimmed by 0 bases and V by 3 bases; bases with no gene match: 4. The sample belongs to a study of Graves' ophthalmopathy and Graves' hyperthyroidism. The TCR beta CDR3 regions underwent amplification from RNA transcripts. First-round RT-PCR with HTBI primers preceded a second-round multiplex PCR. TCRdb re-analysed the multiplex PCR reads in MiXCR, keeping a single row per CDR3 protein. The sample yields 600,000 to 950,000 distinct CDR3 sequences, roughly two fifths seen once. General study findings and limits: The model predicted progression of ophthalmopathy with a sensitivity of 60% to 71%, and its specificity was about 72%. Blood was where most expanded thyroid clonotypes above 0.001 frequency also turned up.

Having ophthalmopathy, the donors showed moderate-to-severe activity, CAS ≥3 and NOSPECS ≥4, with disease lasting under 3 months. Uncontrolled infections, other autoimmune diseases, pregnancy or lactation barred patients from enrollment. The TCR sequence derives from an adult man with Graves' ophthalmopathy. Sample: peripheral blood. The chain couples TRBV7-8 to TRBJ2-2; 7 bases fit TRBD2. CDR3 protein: CASSFRLASNTGELFF. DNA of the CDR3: TGTGCCAGCAGCTTCAGACTAGCTTCGAACACCGGGGAGCTGTTTTTT.